Below are 3 T cell receptor beta chains sequenced from a single sample in a study of a mutant IDH1 vaccine in newly diagnosed glioma. Clones were sequenced by immunoSEQ multiplex PCR, and TCRdb holds only the in-frame ones, with some missing. The table lists roughly 70,000 clones, approximately 87% of them singletons. The antigens for these receptors are not known. Documented time point: week 23, last vaccination. Vaccination used 300 ug of mutant IDH1 20-mer peptide per dose, with topical imiquimod. This specimen consisted of PBMCs, obtained from a glioma patient whose treatment included an IDH1 peptide vaccine. The receptors were sampled from a man aged 18 to 30 with glioma.

This sequence joins TRBV4-1 and TRBJ1-2; TRBD1 is a possible D gene (5 bases). Trimming stripped 3 bases from V and 7 bases from J, with 9 bases between. The germline V gene has CDR1 MGHRA and CDR2 YSYEKL. CDR3 length: 12 amino acids. The CDR3 bases are TGCGCCAGCAGCCAGAACGGGGCTGGCTACACCTTC. Encoded protein: CASSQNGAGYTF.

Only one count was recorded for this clone. The chain combines TRBV7-9 with TRBJ2-5, with TRBD2 matching over 10 bases. J was trimmed by 4 bases and V by 4 bases; bases with no gene match: 15. In germline, CDR1 is SEHNR, CDR2 FQNEAQ (reference sequence). CDR3 size: 18 residues. CDR3 bases: TGTGCCAGCAGCTCTCCGTGGGGTCGGACTAGCGGTGGAGAGACCCAGTACTTC. Protein: CASSSPWGRTSGGETQYF.

The table lists this clone with a few counts. The chain links TRBV2 to TRBJ1-5, with a tentative D call TRBD1 (5 bases). Germline V lookup: CDR1 SNHLY, CDR2 FYNNEI. This CDR3 has 16 amino acids. V gave up 6 bases and J gave up 0 bases, with 15 bases separating them. The CDR3 region is CASSTRGPYSNQPQHF. The DNA for the CDR3 is TGTGCCAGCAGCACCCGGGGACCGTATAGCAATCAGCCCCAGCATTTT.